This T cell receptor beta chain comes out of a study of molecular identifiers for immune sequencing clone quantification. General study findings and limits: In naive cells, clones above 20 RNA copies held under 1% of molecules, whereas in effector cells they held over 97%.

Previously described methods and listed TCR primers were employed for the bulk TCR libraries. From the PCR reads, TCRdb called clonotypes with MiXCR, one entry per CDR3 protein. Of about 9,800 distinct CDR3 sequences in the sample, roughly a fifth were seen once. CDR1 is SQVTM and CDR2 is ANQGSEA in the germline V gene. The length of the CDR3 is 10 residues. The V and J ends lost 7 bases and 8 bases respectively, with 10 bases between them. This clonotype was counted many times. Its antigen is not identified. CD8+CD4-CCR7+CD45RA+ cells were sorted as naive CD8 T cells. The specimen sequenced was naive CD8+ T cells from blood, with Jurkat cell RNA spiked in. Subset described: FACS-sorted CD8+CD4-CCR7+CD45RA+ naive T cells. V gene TRBV29-1 combines with J gene TRBJ2-3; D unclear. The clonotype comes from a human donor in good health. Some libraries in this study had Jurkat cell RNA spiked in. CDR3 DNA: TGCAGCGCCTACTCGGGTACGCAGTATTTT. It codes for CSAYSGTQYF.